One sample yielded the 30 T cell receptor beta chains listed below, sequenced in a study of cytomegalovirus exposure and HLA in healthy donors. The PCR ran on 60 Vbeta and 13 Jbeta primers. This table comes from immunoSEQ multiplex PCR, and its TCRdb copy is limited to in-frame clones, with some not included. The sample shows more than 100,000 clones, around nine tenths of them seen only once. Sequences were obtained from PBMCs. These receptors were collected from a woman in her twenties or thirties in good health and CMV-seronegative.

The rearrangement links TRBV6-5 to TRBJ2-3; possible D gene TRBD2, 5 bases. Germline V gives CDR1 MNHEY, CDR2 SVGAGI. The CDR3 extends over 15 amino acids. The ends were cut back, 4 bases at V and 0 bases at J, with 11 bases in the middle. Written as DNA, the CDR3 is TGTGCCAGCAGTTTCTCTGGAGGCAGCACAGATACGCAGTATTTT. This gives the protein CASSFSGGSTDTQYF.

The CDR3 DNA reads TGTGCCAGCAGTTCATATCGGGGGAGATTAGCAACTAATGAAAAACTGTTTTTT. Translating it yields CASSSYRGRLATNEKLFF. The chain joins TRBV7-8 to TRBJ1-4; D possibly corresponds to TRBD1 (5 bases). This CDR3 region has 18 residues. Germline V CDR1 and CDR2: SGHVS, FQNEAQ. V lost 6 bases and J 0 bases, leaving 20 bases between the germline ends.

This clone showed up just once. The CDR3 loop is CSVHTGGGQETQYF. CDR3 nucleotide sequence: TGCAGCGTCCATACAGGGGGCGGCCAAGAGACCCAGTACTTC. The V gene is TRBV29-1, the J gene TRBJ2-5, with 9 bases lining up with TRBD1. The CDR3 covers 14 residues. J lost 1 base, V lost 6 bases, and 6 bases had no gene match. Germline loops: CDR1 SQVTM, CDR2 ANQGSEA.

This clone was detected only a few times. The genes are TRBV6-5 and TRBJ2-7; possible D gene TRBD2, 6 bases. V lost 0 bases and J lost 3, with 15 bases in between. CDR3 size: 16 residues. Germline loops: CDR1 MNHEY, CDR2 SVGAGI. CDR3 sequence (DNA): TGTGCCAGCAGTTACTCTGGACTAAGGTCCCACTACGAGCAGTACTTC. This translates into CASSYSGLRSHYEQYF.

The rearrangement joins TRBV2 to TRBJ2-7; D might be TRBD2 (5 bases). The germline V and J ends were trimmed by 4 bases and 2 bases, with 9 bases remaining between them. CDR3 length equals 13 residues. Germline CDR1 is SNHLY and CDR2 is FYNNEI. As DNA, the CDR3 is TGTGCCAGCAGTGTTACGGGGACCTACGAGCAGTACTTC. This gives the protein CASSVTGTYEQYF.

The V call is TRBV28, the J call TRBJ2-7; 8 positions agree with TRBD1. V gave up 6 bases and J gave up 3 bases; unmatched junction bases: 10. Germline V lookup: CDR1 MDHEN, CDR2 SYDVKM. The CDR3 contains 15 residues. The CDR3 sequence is CASSQFGTGVYEQYF. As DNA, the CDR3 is TGTGCCAGCAGCCAATTTGGGACAGGAGTCTACGAGCAGTACTTC.

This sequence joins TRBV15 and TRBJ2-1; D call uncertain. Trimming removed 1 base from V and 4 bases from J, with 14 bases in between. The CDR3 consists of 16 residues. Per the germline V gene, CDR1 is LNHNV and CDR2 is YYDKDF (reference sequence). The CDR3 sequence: CATSRGRSGLYNEQFF. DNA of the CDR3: TGTGCCACCAGCAGAGGCCGTTCCGGTCTGTACAATGAGCAGTTCTTC.

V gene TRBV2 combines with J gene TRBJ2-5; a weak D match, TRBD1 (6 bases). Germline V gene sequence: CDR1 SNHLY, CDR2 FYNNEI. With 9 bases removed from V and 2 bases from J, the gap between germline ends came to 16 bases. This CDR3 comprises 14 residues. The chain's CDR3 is CASRNRDIQETQYF. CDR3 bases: TGTGCCAGTAGAAACCGGGACATTCAAGAGACCCAGTACTTC.

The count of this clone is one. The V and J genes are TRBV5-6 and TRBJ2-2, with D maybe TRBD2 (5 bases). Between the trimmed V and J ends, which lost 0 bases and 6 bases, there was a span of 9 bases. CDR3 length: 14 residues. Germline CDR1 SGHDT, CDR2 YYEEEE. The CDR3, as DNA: TGTGCCAGCAGCTTGGTACCGGAGGCCGGGGAGCTGTTTTTT. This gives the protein CASSLVPEAGELFF.

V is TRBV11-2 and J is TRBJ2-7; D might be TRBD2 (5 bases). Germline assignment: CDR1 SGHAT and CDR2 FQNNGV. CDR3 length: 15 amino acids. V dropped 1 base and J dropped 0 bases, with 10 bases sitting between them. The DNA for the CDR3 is TGTGCCAGCAGCTTAGTTCGAGGGAGCTCCTACGAGCAGTACTTC. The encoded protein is CASSLVRGSSYEQYF.

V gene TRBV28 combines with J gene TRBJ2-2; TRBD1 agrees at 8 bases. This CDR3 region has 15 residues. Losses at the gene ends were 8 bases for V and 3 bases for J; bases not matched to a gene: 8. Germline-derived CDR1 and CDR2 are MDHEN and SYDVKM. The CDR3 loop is CASFSGGRYTGELFF. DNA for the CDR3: TGTGCCAGCTTTTCAGGGGGCAGATACACCGGGGAGCTGTTTTTT.

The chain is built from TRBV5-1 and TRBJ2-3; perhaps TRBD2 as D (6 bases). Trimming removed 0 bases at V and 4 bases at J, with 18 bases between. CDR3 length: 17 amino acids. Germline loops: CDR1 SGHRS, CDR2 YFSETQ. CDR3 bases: TGCGCCAGCAGCTTGGCCGTTGGGGGACTTTCGGCAGATACGCAGTATTTT. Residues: CASSLAVGGLSADTQYF.

CDR3 DNA: TGTGCCAGCAGCTTAGAAGGCAGGACTAATGAAAAACTGTTTTTT. Translated, it gives CASSLEGRTNEKLFF. The chain couples TRBV11-2 to TRBJ1-4; no reliable D call. Trimming pared 0 bases from V and 2 bases from J, leaving 7 bases between. The CDR3 extends over 15 amino acids. The germline gives CDR1 SGHAT, CDR2 FQNNGV.

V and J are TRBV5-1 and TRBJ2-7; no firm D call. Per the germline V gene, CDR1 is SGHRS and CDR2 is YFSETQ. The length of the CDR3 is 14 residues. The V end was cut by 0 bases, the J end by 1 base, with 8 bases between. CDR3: CASSLAPDSYEQYF. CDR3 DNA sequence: TGCGCCAGCAGCTTGGCCCCAGATTCCTACGAGCAGTACTTC.

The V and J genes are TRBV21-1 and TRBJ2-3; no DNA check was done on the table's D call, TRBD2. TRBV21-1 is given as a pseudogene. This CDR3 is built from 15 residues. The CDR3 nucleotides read TGTGCCAGCAGCAAAAGGCGGGAGGGCGCAGATACGCAGTATTTT. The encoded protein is CASSKRREGADTQYF.

The DNA of the CDR3 is TGTGCCAGTACTACCTCGGGGGATGGCTACACCTTC. Residues: CASTTSGDGYTF. The chain is built from TRBV19 and TRBJ1-2; D is perhaps TRBD1 (5 bases). This CDR3 spans 12 amino acids. Trimming left V 7 bases short and J 6 bases short, with 12 bases between. CDR1 LNHDA and CDR2 SQIVND come from the germline V gene (reference sequence).

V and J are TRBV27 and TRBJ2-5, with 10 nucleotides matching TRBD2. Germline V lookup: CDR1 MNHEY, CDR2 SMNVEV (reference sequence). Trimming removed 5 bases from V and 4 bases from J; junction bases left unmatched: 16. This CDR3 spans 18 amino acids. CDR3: CASSLLAGALIPGETQYF. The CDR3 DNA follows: TGTGCCAGCAGTCTCCTAGCGGGGGCCCTAATACCAGGAGAGACCCAGTACTTC.

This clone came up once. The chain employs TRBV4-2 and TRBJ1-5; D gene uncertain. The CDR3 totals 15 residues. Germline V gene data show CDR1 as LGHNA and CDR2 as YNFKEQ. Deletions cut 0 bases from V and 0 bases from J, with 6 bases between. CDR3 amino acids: CASSQEENSNQPQHF. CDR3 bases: TGTGCCAGCAGCCAAGAAGAGAATAGCAATCAGCCCCAGCATTTT.

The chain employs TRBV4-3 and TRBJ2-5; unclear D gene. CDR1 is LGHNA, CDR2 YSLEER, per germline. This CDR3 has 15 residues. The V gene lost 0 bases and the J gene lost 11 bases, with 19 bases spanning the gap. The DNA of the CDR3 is TGCGCCAGCAGCCAAGAGCGCGGCGAGTCATTTGAGCAGTACTTC. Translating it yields CASSQERGESFEQYF.

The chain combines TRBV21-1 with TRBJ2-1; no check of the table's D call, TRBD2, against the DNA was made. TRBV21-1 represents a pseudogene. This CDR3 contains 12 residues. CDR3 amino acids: CASSNIGAEQFF. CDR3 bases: TGTGCCAGCAGCAATATCGGTGCTGAGCAGTTCTTC.

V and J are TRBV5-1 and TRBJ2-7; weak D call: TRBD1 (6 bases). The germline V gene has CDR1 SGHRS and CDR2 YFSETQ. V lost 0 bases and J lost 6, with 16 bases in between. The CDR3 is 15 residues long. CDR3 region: CASSLVKDRIGEQYF. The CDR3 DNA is TGCGCCAGCAGCTTGGTAAAGGACAGAATAGGCGAGCAGTACTTC.

The CDR3 spells CAISPNRVDQPQHF. The CDR3 bases are TGTGCCATCAGTCCGAACAGGGTCGATCAGCCCCAGCATTTT. J is TRBJ1-5 and V is TRBV10-3; weak D call: TRBD1 (6 bases). The CDR3 runs to 14 residues. Trimming left V 5 bases short and J 5 bases short, with 13 bases between. Germline CDR1 and CDR2: ENHRY and SYGVKD.

CDR3 protein: CASSEYGTGGYGYTF. CDR3 nucleotides: TGTGCCAGCAGTGAATATGGGACAGGGGGCTATGGCTACACCTTC. The gene calls are TRBV6-1 and TRBJ1-2, with 11 nucleotides matching TRBD1. The V gene's germline CDR1 is MNHNS and CDR2 SASEGT. This CDR3 comprises 15 residues. The V gene end was trimmed by 2 bases and the J gene end by 4 bases; junction bases not matched to a gene: 3.

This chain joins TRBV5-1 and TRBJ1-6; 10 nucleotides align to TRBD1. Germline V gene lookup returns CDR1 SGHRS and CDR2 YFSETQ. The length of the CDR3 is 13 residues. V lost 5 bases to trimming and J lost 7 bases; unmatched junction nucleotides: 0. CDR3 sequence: CASRDRGNSPLHF. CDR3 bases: TGCGCCAGCAGGGACAGGGGGAATTCACCCCTCCACTTT.

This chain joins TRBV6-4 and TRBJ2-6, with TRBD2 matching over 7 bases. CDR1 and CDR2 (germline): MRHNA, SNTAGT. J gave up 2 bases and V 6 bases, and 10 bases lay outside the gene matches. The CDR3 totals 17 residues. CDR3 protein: CASSRDYLKAGANVLTF. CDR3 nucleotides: TGTGCCAGCAGCCGGGACTACCTGAAGGCTGGGGCCAACGTCCTGACTTTC.

The CDR3 sequence: CASSQGQGSYNEQFF. For the CDR3, the DNA is TGCGCCAGCAGCCAAGGCCAGGGTTCCTACAATGAGCAGTTCTTC. V gene TRBV4-3 combines with J gene TRBJ2-1; tentatively, D is TRBD1 (5 bases). Germline V lookup: CDR1 LGHNA, CDR2 YSLEER. The V end lost 1 base, the J end lost 1 base, and 8 bases lay between the germline ends. The CDR3 has 15 amino acids.

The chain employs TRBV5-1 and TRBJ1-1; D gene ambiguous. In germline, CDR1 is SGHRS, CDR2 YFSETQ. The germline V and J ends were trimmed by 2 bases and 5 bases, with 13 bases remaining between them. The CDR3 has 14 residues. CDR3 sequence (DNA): TGCGCCAGCAGCTTTGGAGGGATTGGGACTGAAGCTTTCTTT. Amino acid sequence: CASSFGGIGTEAFF.

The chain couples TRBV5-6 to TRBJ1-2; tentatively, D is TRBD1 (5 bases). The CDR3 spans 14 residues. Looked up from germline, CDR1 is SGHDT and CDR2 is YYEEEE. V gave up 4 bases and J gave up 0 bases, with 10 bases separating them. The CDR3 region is CASSQDISNYGYTF. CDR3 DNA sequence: TGTGCCAGCAGCCAGGACATTTCTAACTATGGCTACACCTTC.

The CDR3 spells CAWSLSRPTDTQYF. CDR3 nucleotide sequence: TGTGCCTGGAGTCTTAGCCGCCCCACAGATACGCAGTATTTT. This rearrangement joins TRBV30 to TRBJ2-3, with D unclear. The CDR3 is 14 amino acids. Per the germline V gene, CDR1 is GTSNPN and CDR2 is SVGIG (reference sequence). V gave up 2 bases and J gave up 2 bases, with 11 bases separating them.

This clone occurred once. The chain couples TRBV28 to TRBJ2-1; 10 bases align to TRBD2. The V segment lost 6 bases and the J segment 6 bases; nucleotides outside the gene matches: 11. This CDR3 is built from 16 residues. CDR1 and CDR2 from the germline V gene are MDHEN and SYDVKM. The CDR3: CASRPTGTSVFNEQFF. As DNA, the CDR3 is TGTGCCAGCAGGCCAACCGGGACTAGCGTGTTCAATGAGCAGTTCTTC.